This entry lists 27 T cell receptor beta chains sequenced from one sample in a study of tumor and adjacent non-tumor tissue in lung cancer. RNA was extracted from bulk tissue without any cell sorting. More than 3 cm separated this lung sample from the edge of the tumor. A modified ARM-PCR protocol with three rounds of nested PCR amplified TCRbeta. TCRdb analysed the multiplex PCR reads with MiXCR anew, one entry per CDR3 protein. This sample has approximately 100,000 distinct CDR3 sequences, with more than 55% found just once. The sequencing input was distant non-tumor lung tissue. The origin of the receptors is a man aged 30 to 39 with non-small cell lung cancer.

This clonotype was observed a handful of times. This may be a read error: a much more frequent sequence differs by one nucleotide. The CDR3 does not close with the conserved phenylalanine or tryptophan, likely indicating a read error. The chain carries TRBV6-5 and TRBJ2-3; TRBD2 matches 12 bases. CDR3 length equals 15 residues. Germline CDR1 MNHEY, CDR2 SVGAGI. Losses at the gene ends were 8 bases for V and 2 bases for J; bases not matched to a gene: 5. CDR3 DNA sequence: TGTGCCAGCGGACTAGCGGGGACCACCACAGATACGCAGTATCTT. This sequence encodes CASGLAGTTTDTQYL.

Of note for this clonotype: With a much larger clone just one base away, this may be a read error. The chain employs TRBV5-6 and TRBJ2-7, with TRBD1 matching 12 bases. This CDR3 contains 16 residues. The V gene's germline CDR1 is SGHDT and CDR2 YYEEEE. Trimming removed 3 bases from V and 6 bases from J; junction bases left unmatched: 10. Here the CDR3 reads CASSWGKGQGAAEQYF. In nucleotides, the CDR3 is TGTGCCAGCAGCTGGGGAAAGGGACAGGGGGCCGCCGAGCAGTACTTC. Variable domain in full (rest from reference TRBV5-6 and TRBJ2-7): DAGVTQSPTHLIKTRGQQVTLRCSPKSGHDTVSWYQQALGQGPQFIFQYYEEEERQRGNFPDRFSGHQFPNYSSELNVNALLLGDSALYLCASSWGKGQGAAEQYFGPGTRLTVT.

This clonotype was observed many times. The gene calls are TRBV28 and TRBJ2-5, with D hard to call. The CDR3 totals 10 residues. V was trimmed by 3 bases and J by 5 bases, leaving 1 base between them. CDR1 and CDR2 from the germline V gene are MDHEN and SYDVKM. CDR3 sequence reads: CASSFETQYF. CDR3 nucleotide sequence: TGTGCCAGCAGTTTTGAGACCCAGTACTTC.

This clonotype has at least ten counts. V usage is TRBV12-3 or TRBV12-4 and J usage is TRBJ1-4, with 7 positions matching TRBD1. With 5 bases clipped from V and 4 bases from J, the junction kept 4 bases outside the gene matches. CDR3 length: 14 amino acids. CDR3 loop: CASSRDSFNEKLFF. CDR3 coding DNA: TGTGCCAGCAGTCGGGACAGTTTTAATGAAAAACTGTTTTTT.

Of note for this clonotype: An end of the junction does not agree with germline; a read error may underlie this. This chain links TRBV7-8 with TRBJ2-7, with D possibly TRBD2 on 6 matching bases. There are 18 residues in the CDR3. From germline, CDR1 is SGHVS and CDR2 FQNEAQ. The CDR3 bases are TGTGCCAGTAGCCCAGGACCCGGAACCGGGACTTTATCCTACAAGCAGTACTTC. The encoded protein is CASSPGPGTGTLSYKQYF. The full variable domain, rest sourced from reference TRBV7-8 and TRBJ2-7, is GAGVSQSPRYKVAKRGQDVALRCDPISGHVSLFWYQQALGQGPEFLTYFQNEAQLDKSGLPSDRFFAERPEGSVSTLKIQRTQQEDSAVYLCASSPGPGTGTLSYKQYFGPGTRLTVT.

With respect to this clonotype: Compared with germline, one end of the junction differs, possibly owing to a read error. V and J are TRBV11-2 and TRBJ2-1; tentative D call: TRBD2 (5 bases). The CDR3 has 14 amino acids. The germline CDR1 and CDR2 sequences are SGHAT and FQNNGV. The CDR3 loop reads CASSSAENRNEQFF. The CDR3 DNA is TGCGCCAGCAGCTCAGCGGAAAATAGGAATGAGCAGTTCTTC.

Concerning this clonotype itself: This may be a read error, as it is one base from a much larger clone. The V gene is TRBV11-2, the J gene TRBJ2-1; the D call may be TRBD1 or TRBD2 (5 bases each). Germline values: CDR1 SGHAT, CDR2 FQNNGV. The CDR3 loop spans 12 amino acids. CDR3: CASQGTSHEQSF. Written as DNA, the CDR3 is TGTGCCAGCCAAGGGACCTCCCATGAGCAGTCCTTC.

This chain connects TRBV6-5 to TRBJ2-1, with 9 nucleotides matching TRBD2. The CDR3 is made up of 14 amino acids. In germline, CDR1 is MNHEY, CDR2 SVGAGI. Unmatched junction bases numbered 2, after V lost 6 bases and J lost 2 bases. CDR3 DNA sequence: TGTGCCAGCAGCATAGCGGGAGCCTACAATGAGCAGTTCTTC. This sequence encodes CASSIAGAYNEQFF.

This clonotype was detected many times. The chain employs TRBV4-1 and TRBJ2-2; D perhaps matches TRBD1 (5 bases). CDR1 and CDR2 (germline): MGHRA, YSYEKL. The CDR3 length is 15 residues. V lost 4 bases and J 8 bases, leaving 17 bases between the germline ends. CDR3 coding DNA: TGCGCCAGCAGCCCGAGTGGGGCCCTAGGAGGGGAGCTGTTTTTT. Its translation: CASSPSGALGGELFF.

CDR3 in DNA: TGTGCCAGCAGGAATCGACTAGCGGACGACAATGAGCAGTTCTTC. Amino acids: CASRNRLADDNEQFF. The chain recombines TRBV11-2 with TRBJ2-1; TRBD2 matches 9 bases. Germline V CDR1 and CDR2: SGHAT, FQNNGV. CDR3 length: 15 amino acids. V lost 6 bases and J lost 5; bases outside the gene matches: 8.

The sample holds one count of this clonotype. The rearrangement uses TRBV29-1 and TRBJ2-2, with 8 bases fitting TRBD1. CDR3 length equals 13 residues. The germline V gene has CDR1 SQVTM and CDR2 ANQGSEA. V gave up 6 bases and J gave up 0 bases; unmatched junction bases: 0. The CDR3, as DNA: TGCAGCGTGACAGGGGCGAACACCGGGGAGCTGTTTTTT. Its translation is CSVTGANTGELFF.

This clonotype was observed a few times. The chain recombines TRBV2 with TRBJ2-3; 8 positions match TRBD2. Germline-derived CDR1 and CDR2 are SNHLY and FYNNEI. This CDR3 spans 15 amino acids. J gave up 8 bases and V 3 bases, and 10 bases lay outside the gene matches. In DNA form, the CDR3 reads TGTGCCAGCAGTGACTCGGAGTCGGGGGGGAGTACGCAGTATTTT. Protein product: CASSDSESGGSTQYF.

As regards this clonotype: A read error may be the cause here, since a much bigger clone is one base away. The chain joins TRBV5-1 to TRBJ2-3; 11 bases are shared with TRBD2. Germline V lookup: CDR1 SGHRS, CDR2 YFSETQ. This CDR3 is 15 amino acids long. CDR3 protein: CASRLTSGNADTKYF. The CDR3 region has the DNA TGCGCCAGCAGACTGACTAGCGGGAATGCAGATACGAAGTATTTT.

The chain is built from TRBV6-2 or TRBV6-3 and TRBJ1-5; TRBD1 aligns across 9 bases. This CDR3 has 14 amino acids. CDR1 MNHEY and CDR2 SVGEGT come from the germline V gene. V shed 6 bases, J shed 5 bases, and the junction held 5 bases outside the gene matches. The CDR3 loop reads CASSFGTGYQPQHF. In nucleotides, the CDR3 is TGTGCCAGCAGCTTTGGGACAGGGTATCAGCCCCAGCATTTT.

The chain employs TRBV4-2 and TRBJ2-3; D is tentatively TRBD1 or TRBD2 (5 bases each). This CDR3 has 14 amino acids. Germline loops: CDR1 LGHNA, CDR2 YNFKEQ. V was shortened by 9 bases and J by 7 bases, with 20 bases between the two germline ends. The CDR3 sequence: CASSGTVAVNTQYF. CDR3 coding DNA: TGTGCCAGTAGTGGGACGGTGGCGGTTAATACGCAGTATTTT.

This clonotype was counted at least ten times. The chain is built from TRBV5-4 and TRBJ2-3, with 11 positions matching TRBD2. This CDR3 region has 16 residues. V was pared by 4 bases and J by 0 bases, with 4 bases of the junction left unmatched. Looked up from germline, CDR1 is SGHNT and CDR2 is YYREEE (reference sequence). The CDR3 reads CASSGTSGSSTDTQYF. CDR3 in DNA: TGTGCCAGCAGCGGGACTAGCGGATCTAGCACAGATACGCAGTATTTT.

With respect to this clonotype: The junction shows a germline mismatch at one end, possibly a read error. The rearrangement links TRBV5-8 to TRBJ1-4, with no clear D. The CDR3 length is 13 residues. Germline V gene sequence: CDR1 SGHTS, CDR2 YDEGEE. The CDR3 spells CASSLKGIEKLFF. In DNA form, the CDR3 reads TGTGCCAGTAGCTTGAAAGGGATTGAAAAACTGTTTTTT.

This chain uses TRBV11-2 with TRBJ2-3, with D perhaps given as TRBD1 or TRBD2 (5 bases each). Trimming took off 7 bases at V and 2 bases at J, with 16 bases between the two ends. CDR1 SGHAT and CDR2 FQNNGV come from the germline V gene. The CDR3 sequence is 15 residues long. CDR3 DNA: TGTGCCAGCAACCCTACGGGACGGGCCACAGATACGCAGTATTTT. Amino acids: CASNPTGRATDTQYF.

In regard to this clonotype: A read error may explain this, as a much larger clone is one base away. The J gene is TRBJ2-1, the V gene TRBV19; 11 bases are a match to TRBD2. Germline CDR1 reads LNHDA; CDR2 reads SQIVND (reference sequence). The CDR3 is made up of 18 amino acids. CDR3 in DNA: TGTGCCAGTAAGAAGGGGCTAGCGGGAGGCTCTTTCTACAATGAGCGGTTCTTC. Amino acids: CASKKGLAGGSFYNERFF. Using reference TRBV19 and TRBJ2-1 for the parts outside the CDR3, the full variable domain is DGGITQSPKYLFRKEGQNVTLSCEQNLNHDAMYWYRQDPGQGLRLIYYSQIVNDFQKGDIAEGYSVSREKKESFPLTVTSAQKNPTAFYLCASKKGLAGGSFYNERFFGPGTRLTVL.

This sequence joins TRBV11-2 and TRBJ1-1; D is unclear. This CDR3 has 13 amino acids. Trimming removed 3 bases from V and 4 bases from J, with 9 bases in between. CDR1 is SGHAT, CDR2 FQNNGV, per germline. The DNA for the CDR3 is TGTGCCAGCAGCTTGGCCCGTTTCACTGAAGCTTTCTTT. Residues: CASSLARFTEAFF.

On this clonotype: This may arise from a read error, as a much more abundant clone is one base away. The chain combines TRBV5-4 with TRBJ2-3; D is perhaps TRBD2 (5 bases). The CDR3 loop spans 15 amino acids. CDR1 SGHNT and CDR2 YYREEE come from the germline V gene (reference sequence). The CDR3, as DNA: TGTACCAGCAGCTTGGCGGGTCGGAGCGCAGATACGCAGTATTTT. Amino acids: CTSSLAGRSADTQYF. Full variable domain (remainder filled in from reference TRBV5-4 and TRBJ2-3): ETGVTQSPTHLIKTRGQQVTLRCSSQSGHNTVSWYQQALGQGPQFIFQYYREEENGRGNFPPRFSGLQFPNYSSELNVNALELDDSALYLCTSSLAGRSADTQYFGPGTRLTVL.

V usage is TRBV4-1 and J usage is TRBJ2-7; 7 bases align to TRBD1. Unmatched junction bases numbered 13, after V lost 4 bases and J lost 4 bases. Germline V gives CDR1 MGHRA, CDR2 YSYEKL. CDR3 length: 16 amino acids. CDR3 loop: CASSRDETGQAYEQYF. In DNA, the CDR3 is TGCGCCAGCAGCCGAGACGAGACAGGACAGGCTTACGAGCAGTACTTC.

The sample holds one count of this clonotype. A read error may account for a junction end that differs from germline. This rearrangement joins TRBV11-3 to TRBJ2-7; D is ambiguous. There are 12 residues in the CDR3. Germline V gene data show CDR1 as SGHNT and CDR2 as YENEEA. The CDR3 DNA reads as TGTGCCAGCATCTCTATTGGCTACGAGCATTACTTC. Translating gives CASISIGYEHYF.

The rearrangement uses TRBV20-1 and TRBJ2-7; perhaps TRBD1 as D (6 bases). Germline-derived CDR1 and CDR2 are DFQATT and SNEGSKA (reference sequence). CDR3 length: 16 residues. V was pared by 0 bases and J by 7 bases, with 22 bases between. The CDR3 sequence is CSARDFSVGQPKEQYF. The CDR3 DNA sequence: TGCAGTGCTAGAGATTTTTCTGTCGGACAGCCCAAAGAGCAGTACTTC.

Comment on this clonotype: Lacking the conserved final phenylalanine or tryptophan, this CDR3 likely reflects a read error. V and J are TRBV11-2 and TRBJ2-7; 7 bases line up with TRBD2. J lost 6 bases, V lost 1 base, and 9 bases had no gene match. Germline CDR1 and CDR2: SGHAT and FQNNGV. This CDR3 contains 15 residues. This CDR3 is CASSLGGGLGAEQYL. CDR3 DNA: TGTGCCAGCAGCTTAGGCGGAGGACTAGGAGCCGAGCAGTACTTA.

This clonotype has just a few counts. This may arise from a read error, as a much more abundant clone is one base away. The CDR3 loop is CASRGWLEAAVTQYF. CDR3 sequence (DNA): TGTGCCAGCAGGGGGTGGTTGGAGGCCGCAGTTACGCAGTATTTT. V is TRBV28 and J is TRBJ2-3; maybe TRBD2 (5 bases). Germline V gene lookup returns CDR1 MDHEN and CDR2 SYDVKM. Trimming stripped 6 bases from V and 8 bases from J, with 21 bases between. This CDR3 is 15 amino acids long.

CDR3 loop: CASSQHAGSPLHF. CDR3 nucleotide sequence: TGCGCCAGCAGCCAGCACGCGGGATCACCCCTCCACTTT. The gene calls are TRBV4-1 and TRBJ1-6, with unresolved D. Trimming took 3 bases from V and 10 from J, leaving 10 bases between them. CDR1 is MGHRA and CDR2 is YSYEKL in the germline V gene. This CDR3 region has 13 residues.